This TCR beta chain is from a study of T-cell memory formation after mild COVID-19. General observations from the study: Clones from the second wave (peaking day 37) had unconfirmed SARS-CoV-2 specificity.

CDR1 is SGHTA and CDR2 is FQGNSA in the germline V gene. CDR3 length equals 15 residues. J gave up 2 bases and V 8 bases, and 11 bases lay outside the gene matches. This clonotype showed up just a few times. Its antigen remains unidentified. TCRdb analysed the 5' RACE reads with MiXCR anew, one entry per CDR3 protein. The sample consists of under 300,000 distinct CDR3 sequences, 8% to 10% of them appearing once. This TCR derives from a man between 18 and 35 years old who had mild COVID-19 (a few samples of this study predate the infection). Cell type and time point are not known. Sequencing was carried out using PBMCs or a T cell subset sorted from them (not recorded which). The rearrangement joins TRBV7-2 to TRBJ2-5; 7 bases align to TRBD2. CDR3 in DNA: TGTGCCAGCGGGCTGGGAGGGGCAGGTCAAGAGACCCAGTACTTC. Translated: CASGLGGAGQETQYF.